A single sample gave rise to the 26 T cell receptor beta chains below, sequenced in a study of cytomegalovirus exposure and HLA in healthy donors. Vbeta (60) and Jbeta (13) primers were used in the PCR. The method was immunoSEQ multiplex PCR; TCRdb's version includes in-frame clones alone and lacks a portion of them. Of roughly 180,000 clones in the sample, roughly four fifths were seen once. The sequenced sample consisted of PBMCs. These receptors came from a female donor in good health and CMV-seronegative.

The CDR3 spells CASSLAWAGNTGELFF. The CDR3 nucleotides read TGTGCCAGCAGCTTAGCGTGGGCGGGGAACACCGGGGAGCTGTTTTTT. V is TRBV7-2 and J is TRBJ2-2; TRBD2 is a possible D gene (5 bases). From germline, CDR1 is SGHTA and CDR2 FQGNSA. V was shortened by 0 bases and J by 1 base, with 9 bases between the two germline ends. The CDR3 runs 16 residues.

V is TRBV9 and J is TRBJ2-5, with D tentatively TRBD1 (5 bases). The CDR3 has 13 residues. Deletions cut 9 bases from V and 2 bases from J, with 14 bases between. Germline V gene lookup returns CDR1 SGDLS and CDR2 YYNGEE. CDR3 nucleotides: TGTGCCACCCACCCAGGGTCACAAGAGACCCAGTACTTC. This gives the protein CATHPGSQETQYF.

This clone was observed a few times. The CDR3 is CASSYSGPGERNEQFF. CDR3 bases: TGTGCCAGCAGTTACTCAGGGCCAGGGGAGAGGAATGAGCAGTTCTTC. The chain links TRBV6-5 to TRBJ2-1; a weak D match, TRBD1 (6 bases). CDR3 length: 16 amino acids. Germline lookup yields CDR1 MNHEY and CDR2 SVGAGI. V was clipped by 0 bases and J by 7 bases, with 16 bases between them.

The chain has TRBV4-1 and TRBJ2-1; 11 bases align to TRBD2. Germline trimming cut 1 base from V and 5 bases from J; bases unmatched to any gene: 10. Per germline, CDR1 MGHRA and CDR2 YSYEKL. The CDR3 has 18 amino acids. The chain's CDR3 is CASSQVILAGERDNEQFF. In DNA, the CDR3 is TGCGCCAGCAGCCAAGTTATACTAGCGGGAGAACGAGACAATGAGCAGTTCTTC.

The chain recombines TRBV30 with TRBJ2-7, with 8 bases lining up with TRBD1. CDR1 and CDR2 (germline): GTSNPN, SVGIG (reference sequence). With V trimmed by 3 bases and J by 2 bases, 3 bases remained unmatched. CDR3 length equals 13 residues. In DNA form, the CDR3 reads TGTGCCTGGAGGGGGGACAGGACCTACGAGCAGTACTTC. This encodes CAWRGDRTYEQYF. Filled out from reference TRBV30 and TRBJ2-7, the complete variable domain reads SQTIHQWPATLVQPVGSPLSLECTVEGTSNPNLYWYRQAAGRGLQLLFYSVGIGQISSEVPQNLSASRPQDRQFILSSKKLLLSDSGFYLCAWRGDRTYEQYFGPGTRLTVT.

In this sample, this clone turned up a few times. The chain recombines TRBV2 with TRBJ1-3, with TRBD1 as a possible D gene (5 bases). This CDR3 is built from 15 residues. Trimming cost V 5 bases and J 1 base, with 12 bases left between them. The germline V gene encodes CDR1 SNHLY and CDR2 FYNNEI. CDR3 loop: CASSRDFLSGNTIYF. DNA for the CDR3: TGTGCCAGCAGTCGGGACTTCCTTTCTGGAAACACCATATATTTT.

The chain combines TRBV4-1 with TRBJ2-7, with D perhaps TRBD2 (5 bases). CDR3 length: 17 amino acids. The V end was cut by 1 base, the J end by 3 bases, with 19 bases between. Germline V gene sequence: CDR1 MGHRA, CDR2 YSYEKL. The DNA for the CDR3 is TGCGCCAGCAGCCAAGTAAATATACTAGGGTCTTACTACGAGCAGTACTTC. This codes for CASSQVNILGSYYEQYF.

This chain uses TRBV4-1 with TRBJ1-5; 9 nucleotides agree with TRBD1. V was clipped by 4 bases and J by 3 bases; unmatched bases: 10. Germline CDR1 is MGHRA and CDR2 is YSYEKL. This CDR3 region has 17 residues. CDR3 residues: CASSPGMDRGANQPQHF. The DNA of the CDR3 is TGCGCCAGCAGCCCGGGGATGGACAGGGGAGCCAATCAGCCCCAGCATTTT.

The chain couples TRBV6-1 to TRBJ2-7, with 10 nucleotides matching TRBD1. Germline V gives CDR1 MNHNS, CDR2 SASEGT. The J segment lost 3 bases and the V segment lost 6 bases, leaving 5 bases of the junction unmatched. This CDR3 spans 14 amino acids. This CDR3 reads CASSLDRGLYEQYF. For the CDR3, the DNA is TGTGCCAGCAGCCTCGACAGGGGGCTCTACGAGCAGTACTTC.

The chain recombines TRBV19 with TRBJ1-4; D is possibly TRBD1 (5 bases). Germline loops: CDR1 LNHDA, CDR2 SQIVND (reference sequence). This CDR3 is built from 14 residues. The V end was cut by 2 bases, the J end by 7 bases, with 11 bases between. The CDR3, as DNA: TGTGCCAGTAGTATACAGGGAAGACGTGAAAAACTGTTTTTT. It encodes CASSIQGRREKLFF.

This rearrangement joins TRBV9 to TRBJ2-3, with a tentative D call TRBD1 (6 bases). This CDR3 comprises 16 residues. V was trimmed by 0 bases and J by 0 bases, leaving 11 bases between them. In germline, CDR1 is SGDLS, CDR2 YYNGEE. The CDR3 loop reads CASSVGVGQSTDTQYF. CDR3 coding DNA: TGTGCCAGCAGCGTAGGGGTCGGACAGAGCACAGATACGCAGTATTTT.

V usage is TRBV7-9 and J usage is TRBJ2-1; 9 bases fit TRBD1. Germline V lookup: CDR1 SEHNR, CDR2 FQNEAQ (reference sequence). The CDR3 is made up of 15 amino acids. The V gene end was trimmed by 8 bases and the J gene end by 9 bases; junction bases not matched to a gene: 14. CDR3 amino acids: CASARPGQGIFEQFF. CDR3 in DNA: TGTGCCAGCGCCCGGCCGGGACAGGGAATATTTGAGCAGTTCTTC.

V is TRBV7-3 and J is TRBJ2-6; possible D gene TRBD2, 5 bases. Trimming left V 2 bases short and J 3 bases short, with 8 bases between. CDR1 is SGHTA, CDR2 FQGTGA, per germline. The CDR3 runs 15 residues. Here the CDR3 reads CASSLEGSGANVLTF. The CDR3 nucleotides read TGTGCCAGCAGCTTAGAAGGGAGTGGGGCCAACGTCCTGACTTTC.

To note about this clone: The sample carries other DNA sequences with the same CDR3. V is TRBV9 and J is TRBJ2-1, with 8 positions matching TRBD2. CDR1 is SGDLS, CDR2 YYNGEE, per germline. The V segment lost 0 bases and the J segment 4 bases; nucleotides outside the gene matches: 3. This CDR3 is built from 15 residues. CDR3 residues: CASSVGGGGYNEQFF. DNA of the CDR3: TGTGCCAGCAGCGTAGGGGGCGGGGGGTACAATGAGCAGTTCTTC.

This clone was seen a single time. This chain joins TRBV30 and TRBJ1-4; no clear D gene. Germline V gives CDR1 GTSNPN, CDR2 SVGIG (reference sequence). The CDR3 loop spans 15 amino acids. Trimming removed 0 bases at V and 0 bases at J, with 8 bases between. The DNA for the CDR3 is TGTGCCTGGAGTGTGGGCAGTGCAACTAATGAAAAACTGTTTTTT. Translated: CAWSVGSATNEKLFF.

This rearrangement joins TRBV7-2 to TRBJ2-2, with D possibly TRBD2 on 5 matching bases. CDR3 size: 16 residues. Germline-derived CDR1 and CDR2 are SGHTA and FQGNSA. The V end lost 3 bases, the J end lost 0 bases, and 11 bases lay between the germline ends. CDR3 amino acids: CASSLRAIANTGELFF. CDR3 bases: TGTGCCAGCAGCTTGCGGGCTATCGCGAACACCGGGGAGCTGTTTTTT.

The V gene is TRBV6-5, the J gene TRBJ1-1; 8 nucleotides align to TRBD1. This CDR3 has 14 residues. V was clipped by 6 bases and J by 8 bases; unmatched bases: 11. Looked up from germline, CDR1 is MNHEY and CDR2 is SVGAGI. CDR3 coding DNA: TGTGCCAGCAGGAGAGACAGGGGCCCTCTAGAAGCTTTCTTT. Translating it yields CASRRDRGPLEAFF.

The genes are TRBV28 and TRBJ2-7, with 11 nucleotides matching TRBD2. The V gene's germline CDR1 is MDHEN and CDR2 SYDVKM. CDR3 length: 15 residues. J lost 2 bases, V lost 6 bases, and 6 bases had no gene match. Here the CDR3 reads CASSLTSGSPYEQYF. The CDR3 DNA reads TGTGCCAGCAGCCTTACTAGCGGGAGCCCCTACGAGCAGTACTTC.

This clone has just one count. J is TRBJ1-4 and V is TRBV6-5; 8 nucleotides match TRBD1. V was pared by 6 bases and J by 7 bases, with 7 bases of the junction left unmatched. Germline CDR1 reads MNHEY; CDR2 reads SVGAGI. The CDR3 totals 14 residues. CDR3 bases: TGTGCCAGCAGGCCGGACAGGGCAAGTGAAAAACTGTTTTTT. It specifies CASRPDRASEKLFF.

This clone has more than one count but fewer than ten. The rearrangement joins TRBV2 to TRBJ2-3; possibly TRBD1 for D (6 bases). The CDR3 loop spans 12 amino acids. Trimming cost V 6 bases and J 6 bases, with 10 bases left between them. Germline V gives CDR1 SNHLY, CDR2 FYNNEI. CDR3 sequence: CASRDSSDTQYF. CDR3 coding DNA: TGTGCCAGCAGGGACAGTTCGGATACGCAGTATTTT.

This clone was detected a few times. V and J are TRBV6-5 and TRBJ1-1; 7 nucleotides line up with TRBD1. Germline V lookup: CDR1 MNHEY, CDR2 SVGAGI. V lost 11 bases, J lost 1 base, and 7 bases stayed unmatched. The CDR3 runs 13 residues. CDR3 sequence (DNA): TGTGCCTGCTGGGACAGAGAGAACACTGAAGCTTTCTTT. This translates into CACWDRENTEAFF.

The chain links TRBV5-1 to TRBJ2-5; 9 nucleotides align to TRBD2. The J segment lost 5 bases and the V segment lost 4 bases, leaving 12 bases of the junction unmatched. The germline V gene encodes CDR1 SGHRS and CDR2 YFSETQ. There are 16 residues in the CDR3. This CDR3 reads CASSTRGGGAGETQYF. The CDR3, as DNA: TGCGCCAGCAGCACTCGAGGCGGGGGGGCGGGGGAGACCCAGTACTTC.

The chain uses TRBV28 and TRBJ2-1, with TRBD2 matching over 10 bases. Per the germline V gene, CDR1 is MDHEN and CDR2 is SYDVKM. There are 15 residues in the CDR3. J was trimmed by 6 bases and V by 6 bases; bases with no gene match: 8. The CDR3, as DNA: TGTGCCAGCAGGGGGGGAGCGGGAGGGATCAATGAGCAGTTCTTC. Encoded protein: CASRGGAGGINEQFF. Drawing the rest from reference TRBV28 and TRBJ2-1, the complete variable domain is DVKVTQSSRYLVKRTGEKVFLECVQDMDHENMFWYRQDPGLGLRLIYFSYDVKMKEKGDIPEGYSVSREKKERFSLILESASTNQTSMYLCASRGGAGGINEQFFGPGTRLTVL.

The chain combines TRBV15 with TRBJ1-5; D is unresolved. The V gene lost 9 bases and the J gene lost 0 bases, with 9 bases spanning the gap. CDR3 length: 13 residues. CDR1 and CDR2 (germline): LNHNV, YYDKDF (reference sequence). CDR3: CATQAFSNQPQHF. The DNA for the CDR3 is TGTGCCACTCAAGCGTTTAGCAATCAGCCCCAGCATTTT.

J is TRBJ2-1 and V is TRBV10-2, with 8 bases identical to TRBD2. This CDR3 is 14 amino acids long. J lost 9 bases, V lost 2 bases, and 6 bases had no gene match. CDR1 is WSHSY, CDR2 SAAADI, per germline. This CDR3 reads CASSEPAGVGEQFF. The CDR3 nucleotides read TGCGCCAGCAGTGAGCCAGCGGGAGTGGGTGAGCAGTTCTTC.

This clone was detected only a few times. This rearrangement joins TRBV4-2 to TRBJ2-5, with 7 positions matching TRBD1. V was clipped by 1 base and J by 5 bases; unmatched bases: 10. This CDR3 spans 16 amino acids. The germline V gene encodes CDR1 LGHNA and CDR2 YNFKEQ. CDR3: CASSQGAQGSSETQYF. The CDR3 DNA follows: TGTGCCAGCAGCCAAGGCGCACAGGGGAGTTCGGAGACCCAGTACTTC.